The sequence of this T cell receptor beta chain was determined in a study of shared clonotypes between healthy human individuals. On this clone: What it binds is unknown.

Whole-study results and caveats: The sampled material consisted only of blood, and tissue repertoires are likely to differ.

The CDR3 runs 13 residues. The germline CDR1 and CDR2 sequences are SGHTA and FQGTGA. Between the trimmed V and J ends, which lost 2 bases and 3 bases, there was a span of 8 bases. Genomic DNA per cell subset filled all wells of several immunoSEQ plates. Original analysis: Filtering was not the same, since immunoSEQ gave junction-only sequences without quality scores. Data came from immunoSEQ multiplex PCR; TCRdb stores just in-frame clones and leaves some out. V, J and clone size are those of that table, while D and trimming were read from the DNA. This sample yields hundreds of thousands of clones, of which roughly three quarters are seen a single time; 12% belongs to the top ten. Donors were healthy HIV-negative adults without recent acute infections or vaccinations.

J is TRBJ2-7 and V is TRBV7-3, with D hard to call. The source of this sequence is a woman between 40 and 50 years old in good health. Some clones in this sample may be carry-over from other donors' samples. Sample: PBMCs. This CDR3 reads CASSLGPNYEQYF. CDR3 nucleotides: TGTGCCAGCAGCTTAGGACCAAACTACGAGCAGTACTTC.